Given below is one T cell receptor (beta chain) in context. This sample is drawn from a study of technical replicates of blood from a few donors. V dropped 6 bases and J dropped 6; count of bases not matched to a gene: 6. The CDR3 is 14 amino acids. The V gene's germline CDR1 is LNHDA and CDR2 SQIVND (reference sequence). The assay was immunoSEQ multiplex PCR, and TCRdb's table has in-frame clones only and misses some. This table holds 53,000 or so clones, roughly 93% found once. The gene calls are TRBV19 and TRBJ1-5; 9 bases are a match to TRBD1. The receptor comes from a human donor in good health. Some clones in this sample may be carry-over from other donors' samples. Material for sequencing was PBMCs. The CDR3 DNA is TGTGCCAGTAGGATACAGGGGGCGAGTCAGCCCCAGCATTTT. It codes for CASRIQGASQPQHF. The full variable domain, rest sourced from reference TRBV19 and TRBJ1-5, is DGGITQSPKYLFRKEGQNVTLSCEQNLNHDAMYWYRQDPGQGLRLIYYSQIVNDFQKGDIAEGYSVSREKKESFPLTVTSAQKNPTAFYLCASRIQGASQPQHFGDGTRLSIL.